This T cell receptor beta chain was captured by sequencing in a study of blood T cell repertoires in COVID-19. In the study overall: Sites in the United States, Italy and Spain provided acute and convalescent COVID-19 samples.

As handled by the study authors: Nucleated cell number was recorded as an estimate derived from reference gene primer amplification. Assay: immunoSEQ multiplex PCR; the TCRdb copy retains only in-frame clones and omits some. For V, J and clone size, that table is used; D and trimming come from the DNA. The sample lists approximately 170,000 clones, about 86% seen once, with around 8.6% in the top ten. The CDR3 is 12 residues long. The V gene lost 5 bases and the J gene lost 9 bases, with 11 bases spanning the gap. Looked up from germline, CDR1 is MNHEY and CDR2 is SVGAGI. The clonotype was recovered from a man aged 45-65 years with active or convalescent COVID-19. The chain couples TRBV6-5 to TRBJ2-1; no firm D call. Sequenced sample: peripheral blood. The CDR3 region has the DNA TGTGCCAGCAGTCCCCGCGGTGGTGAGCAGTTCTTC. Translation: CASSPRGGEQFF.